The clone carrying this TCR beta chain was detected only a few times. During its preparation, the TCRbeta library received unique molecular identifiers. MiXCR, run by TCRdb on the PCR reads, gives a single entry per CDR3 protein. The sample has roughly 610,000 distinct CDR3 sequences; about 10% are singletons. This sample was included in a study of T-cell reconstitution after alpha-beta-depleted transplantation in children. This CDR3 region has 15 residues. Germline values: CDR1 SEHNR, CDR2 FQNEAQ (reference sequence). Trimming cost V 5 bases and J 5 bases, with 19 bases left between them. The TCR originated in a human donor who donated a stem cell graft to a child with acute myeloid leukemia. The chain employs TRBV7-9 and TRBJ2-7, with a possible D match to TRBD1 (5 bases). The sequenced sample was PBMCs from the stem cell graft donor, obtained from the stem cell graft. The CDR3 loop reads CASSPLELGRDEQYF. The CDR3 DNA follows: TGTGCCAGCAGCCCTTTGGAGCTGGGCAGGGACGAGCAGTACTTC.